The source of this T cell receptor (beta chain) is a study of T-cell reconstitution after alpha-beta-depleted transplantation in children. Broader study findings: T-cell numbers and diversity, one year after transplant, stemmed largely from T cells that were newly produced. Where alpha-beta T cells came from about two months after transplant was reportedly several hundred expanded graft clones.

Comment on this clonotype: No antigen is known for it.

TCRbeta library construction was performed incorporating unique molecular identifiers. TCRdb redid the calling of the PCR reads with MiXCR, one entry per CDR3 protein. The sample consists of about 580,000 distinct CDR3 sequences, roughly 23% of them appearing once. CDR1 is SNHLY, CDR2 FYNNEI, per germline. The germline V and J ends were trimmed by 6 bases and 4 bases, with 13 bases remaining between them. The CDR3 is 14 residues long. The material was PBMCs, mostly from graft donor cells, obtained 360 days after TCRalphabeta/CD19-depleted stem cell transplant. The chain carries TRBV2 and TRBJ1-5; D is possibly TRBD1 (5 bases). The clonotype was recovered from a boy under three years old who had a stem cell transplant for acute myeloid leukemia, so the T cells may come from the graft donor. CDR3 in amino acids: CASRPGTINQPQHF. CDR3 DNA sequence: TGTGCCAGCAGACCCGGGACTATTAATCAGCCCCAGCATTTT.